This TCR beta chain was profiled in a study of Graves' ophthalmopathy and Graves' hyperthyroidism (dated by TCRdb to about 2018). Looking at the study overall: Peripheral blood was collected at initial diagnosis, before any treatment. Following sampling, methimazole starting at 30 mg daily was administered to hyperthyroidism patients, and high-dose intravenous methylprednisolone was administered to ophthalmopathy patients. In total, over 130 blood samples were TCR-sequenced: around 42 ophthalmopathy, some 75 hyperthyroidism and about 17 hyperthyroidism-to-ophthalmopathy patients. To explore V-J signatures distinguishing ophthalmopathy from hyperthyroidism, a discovery set of around 100 patients (roughly 42 ophthalmopathy, over 55 stable hyperthyroidism) was enrolled. For training and testing, the 95 to 100 patients in the discovery cohort were randomly divided in a 7:3 ratio. The study used TCR beta repertoire signatures to distinguish Graves' ophthalmopathy from Graves' hyperthyroidism and to predict progression to ophthalmopathy. For independent validation, a separate cohort was made up of around 19 hyperthyroidism patients plus 17 patients who later progressed from hyperthyroidism to ophthalmopathy. In more than five hyperthyroidism patients, the T-cell repertoires found in thyroid tissue were compared with those found in blood.

V loses 4 bases of germline sequence and J loses 4 bases, and the interval between the two ends is 16 bases. The CDR3 starts with the cysteine, ends with the phenylalanine, and has 16 residues. CDR3 DNA is the only sequence kept; it has 48 bases, read in frame from the first base. The germline V gene specifies SGHDN as CDR1 and FVKESK as CDR2. This clonotype was seen ten or more times. Its antigen specificity is not known. No base qualities exist here, and no much larger clone lies one base off it. Ophthalmopathy patients were characterized by moderately to severely active disease, a Clinical Activity Score of at least 3, a NOSPECS grade of at least 4, and a disease duration under 3 months. Anyone with other autoimmune diseases, uncontrolled infections, pregnancy or lactation was excluded from the study. Clinical symptoms, serum thyroxine, TRAb, thyroid ultrasound and orbital computed tomography were used for diagnosis. PBMCs were isolated from about 9 ml of fresh peripheral blood by Ficoll-Paque density gradient centrifugation. Trizol reagent was used to extract the total RNA, and its quality was then checked on an Agilent 2100 Bioanalyzer.

Points the paper makes about the study in general: Most of the expanded thyroid clonotypes with a frequency above 0.001 were also detected in blood, and it was suggested that the thyroid immune response may be reflected by blood repertoires. In cross-validation, the 13-signature model distinguished ophthalmopathy from stable hyperthyroidism with 85% to 90% sensitivity and about 81% specificity, and in the test set the corresponding values were roughly 78% and 74%. In validation, the model predicted ophthalmopathy progression with more than 70% sensitivity and 72.22% specificity; roughly 11 predicted patients were CT-confirmed with GO in a median of approximately 6.5 months. Sample size was not predetermined statistically, and investigators were not blinded to group allocation.

For repertoire sequencing, TCR beta CDR3 regions were amplified from RNA transcripts. HTBI primers and the Qiagen OneStep RT-PCR kit were used in a first-round RT-PCR, which was followed by a second-round multiplex PCR, size selection and purification. Sequencing of the libraries was carried out on an Illumina HiSeq2000 in paired-end mode with 100 bp reads. As for how the authors treated the data: Reads were processed with SOAPnuke, discarding reads with adapters, uncalled bases, mean Phred below 15, or no exact constant-primer or identifier match. COPE v1.2.5 was used to merge high-quality paired reads. Clonotypes were defined as unique nucleotide sequences and were aligned to IMGT TRB V, D and J references using MiTCR v1.1. Only V-J combinations with frequency above 0.0001 were analysed, covering 99.2% of repertoires. A TCR clonal expansion and chaos score per V-J combination was defined as the ratio of F50 clonal expansion to chaos observed in the TCRdist matrix. Welch's t-statistics and random forest were used to reduce features to some 13 V-J combinations, which were fed into a naive Bayes classifier. The Morisita-Horn index was used to measure how similar the thyroid and blood repertoires were. TCRdb handled the public reads itself, with Q25 trimming in fastp and clone calling in MiXCR, and kept productive beta chains. Entries are consolidated by CDR3 protein sequence, retaining the most common genes and DNA. In this record, the V and J calls reflect TCRdb's handling and not the investigators' own analysis. The sample includes 200,000 to 250,000 distinct CDR3 sequences, with roughly a fifth observed a single time. Roughly 44% of the sample is taken by the ten largest.

The chain was built from TRBV14 and TRBJ2-2, with a tentative D gene TRBD2 over 5 matching bases. Sequencing used peripheral blood. The sequence came from a woman between 45 and 65 years old with Graves' ophthalmopathy. Donor details come from another sample of the same person, matched by shared clones. CDR3 sequence: CASSLLDVRVTGELFF. The nucleotides are TGTGCCAGCAGCCTCTTGGACGTGAGGGTCACCGGGGAGCTGTTTTTT.